This TCR beta chain was profiled in a study of blood T cell repertoires in COVID-19 (dated by TCRdb to 2018 to 2020). About the full investigation: Samples from collaborators originated in the United States, Italy and Spain and spanned both the acute and convalescent phases of COVID-19. Sample metadata almost always included a de-identified subject ID, COVID-19 status, age in years and sex. Deeply sampled blood TCRbeta repertoires from subjects exposed to, actively infected with, or recovered from COVID-19 were included in the dataset. Where available, HLA class I and class II types were obtained from metadata supplied by the sample provider rather than from assay-based typing. Samples came from the ongoing ImmuneRACE study (first 160 participants) plus 1,254 subjects from 6 global collaborators. The prospective study material was composed of cDNA or gDNA derived from T cells, B-cell-depleted T cells, or PBMCs. A freely available public database, intended as a resource for researchers studying the immune response to SARS-CoV-2, is where the repertoires were released. What the authors observed across the whole study: How much clinical and demographic metadata was included differed by source and by participant, and the metadata was provided uncurated.

CDR1 and CDR2 are drawn from the germline V gene: MGHDK, SYGVNS. From its cysteine to its phenylalanine, the CDR3 spans 14 amino acids. Just the 42-base CDR3 DNA is kept, in frame starting at base 1. V drops 3 bases and J drops 1 base, leaving 6 bases in between. In the prospective study, participants were about 18 to 89 years old, resided in about two dozen geographic areas of the United States, and were enrolled through a virtual design. To assign participants to cohorts, the prospective study relied on clinical history that participants themselves reported in a screening survey and a study questionnaire. A participant counted as exposed if, within 2 weeks of entering the study, that participant had been in contact with someone who had a PCR-confirmed or clinician-diagnosed COVID-19 case. In the prospective study, whole blood, serum and a nasopharyngeal or oropharyngeal swab were collected from each participant by mobile phlebotomists. Over a 2-month period, participants in the prospective study had the option of providing additional blood draws and questionnaires. Blood samples from the prospective study were shipped frozen or at room temperature prior to DNA extraction.

Points on this clone: Its antigen remains unidentified. No base qualities exist here, and no much larger clone lies one base off it.

The immunoSEQ Assay, a bias-controlled multiplex PCR, was used to amplify TCRbeta CDR3 regions from genomic DNA. In the authors' own workflow: Within the assay, amplification of reference gene primers was used to estimate how many nucleated cells each sample contained. To quantify the absolute abundance of each unique TCRbeta CDR3 rearrangement, sequence reads were collapsed and filtered. For each sample, productive Simpson clonality was calculated by taking the square root of Simpson's diversity index across productive rearrangements. The clones in this table, taken by TCRdb from immuneACCESS, are in-frame only. Not every clone is retained; where verified, under half of the shortfall comes from an unresolved V gene, and the cause of the rest is unknown. V and J calls and clone size are as listed in that table; D and trimming were resolved from the DNA. This sample is represented by approximately 140,000 clones; roughly 84% of them were singletons. The ten biggest clones cover about 5.8% of the sample.

Sequencing was done on a sample of PBMCs or T cells enriched from blood (not recorded which). The clonotype comes from a woman aged 45 to 65 who had been exposed to COVID-19. This chain is built from TRBV25-1 and TRBJ2-2; the D gene is unclear. In nucleotide form, the sequence is TGTGCCAGCAGTGAGTCCTTGAACACCGGGGAGCTGTTTTTT. This gives the protein CASSESLNTGELFF. The full variable domain, with segments outside the CDR3 supplied by the reference TRBV25-1 and TRBJ2-2 proteins, appears as EADIYQTPRYLVIGTGKKITLECSQTMGHDKMYWYQQDPGMELHLIHYSYGVNSTEKGDLSSESTVSRIRTEHFPLTLESARPSHTSQYLCASSESLNTGELFFGEGSRLTVL.